This T cell receptor (beta chain) came from a study of T-cell memory formation after mild COVID-19. Study conclusions and caveats: Mainly in CM and EM were contracting CD4+ clones; CD8+ were in EMRA. The study detected some responding clones in pre-infection memory, suggesting cross-reactive memory joined.

Details on this clonotype: Its antigen is unknown.

This CDR3 comprises 15 residues. The V gene's germline CDR1 is LNHNV and CDR2 YYDKDF (reference sequence). Trimming cost V 0 bases and J 2 bases, with 8 bases left between them. TCRdb passed the 5' RACE reads through MiXCR, listing each CDR3 protein once. Here the sample spans fewer than 600,000 distinct CDR3 sequences, 20% to 25% being singletons. Material for sequencing was PBMCs or a T cell subset sorted from them (not recorded which). The chain links TRBV15 to TRBJ1-5; D call uncertain. The TCR originated in an adult woman who had mild COVID-19 (a few samples of this study predate the infection). Cell type and time point are not known. CDR3 residues: CATSRDRFGNQPQHF. In DNA form, the CDR3 reads TGTGCCACCAGCAGAGATCGGTTCGGCAATCAGCCCCAGCATTTT.